These T cell receptor beta chains were read from a single sample in a study of cytomegalovirus exposure and HLA in healthy donors. Assay used: immunoSEQ multiplex PCR; TCRdb lists only in-frame clones, some missing. Here the sample spans roughly 98,000 clones, approximately 80% being singletons. The sample taken for sequencing was PBMCs. These receptors were collected from a man aged 35 to 55 in good health and CMV-seronegative. Both conserved end residues are part of each CDR3. The order of the fields is D gene, J gene, V gene, CDR3 length, clone size, CDR3 DNA, CDR3 protein. D genes are given only for firm matches. Clone size is shown for a subset of rows, as once, few, many or a class of expanded clone.

.,TRBJ2-5,TRBV9,13,.,TGTGCCAGCAGCGTAGATACACAAGAGACCCAGTACTTC,CASSVDTQETQYF
.,TRBJ2-2,TRBV15,14,.,TGTGCCACCAGCAGGAGTAGCGACACCGGGGAGCTGTTTTTT,CATSRSSDTGELFF
.,TRBJ1-1,TRBV19,17,once,TGTGCCAGTAGTATCCAATTGGGAGGTTGGGGCTTCGCTGAAGCTTTCTTT,CASSIQLGGWGFAEAFF
TRBD1,TRBJ2-3,TRBV7-2,17,.,TGTGCCAGCAGCTTAGGGGGACAGGGTGGGATTGTAGATACGCAGTATTTT,CASSLGGQGGIVDTQYF
TRBD1,TRBJ2-7,TRBV2,12,few,TGTGCCAGCAGCGCCAGGGGGCTCGAGCAGTACTTC,CASSARGLEQYF
TRBD2,TRBJ2-7,TRBV10-2,12,.,TGCGCCAGCCGGGACTACGCCTACGAGCAGTACTTC,CASRDYAYEQYF
.,TRBJ1-2,TRBV14,14,.,TGTGCCAGCAGCCCGGCGGGGTTAAACTATGGCTACACCTTC,CASSPAGLNYGYTF
TRBD2,TRBJ2-7,TRBV19,15,.,TGTGCCAGTAGTATTGGGACTAGCGGCCCCTACGAGCAGTACTTC,CASSIGTSGPYEQYF
.,TRBJ1-2,TRBV5-6,13,.,TGTGCCAGCAGTAGACAGGCGGAGTATGGCTACACCTTC,CASSRQAEYGYTF
.,TRBJ2-1,TRBV11-2,14,.,TGTGCCAGCAGCTTCGATCAAAGAGTCGGTGAGCAGTTCTTC,CASSFDQRVGEQFF
.,TRBJ1-2,TRBV19,14,.,TGTGCCAGTAGTAGGACAGCGAATAACTATGGCTACACCTTC,CASSRTANNYGYTF
.,TRBJ2-7,TRBV6-5,15,.,TGTGCCAGCAGTTCTCCCTTGGGGAGGACCCTTTTGACGTACTTC,CASSSPLGRTLLTYF
TRBD2,TRBJ2-3,TRBV19,13,.,TGTGCCAGTAGTATGGGGGGGAGGGATACGCAGTATTTT,CASSMGGRDTQYF
.,TRBJ1-1,TRBV7-7,17,.,TGTGCTAGCAGCCCCCTTCTATCGGGGAATTTTTACACTGAAGCTTTCTTT,CASSPLLSGNFYTEAFF
TRBD1,TRBJ2-2,TRBV19,17,.,TGTGCCAGTAGTACGGGTGCCGGACAGGGGGCGACCGGGGAGCTGTTTTTT,CASSTGAGQGATGELFF
.,TRBJ2-7,TRBV5-1,14,.,TGCGCCAGCAGCCGAGACAGGATAAACTACGAGCAGTACTTC,CASSRDRINYEQYF
.,TRBJ1-1,TRBV6-1,15,.,TGTGCCAGCAGTGAAGCGCTTTTGGGGGGAGGAGGGGCTTTCTTT,CASSEALLGGGGAFF
.,TRBJ1-2,TRBV6-1,15,.,TGTGCCAGCAGTGAAGCCGGCAGGGCTAACTATGGCTACACCTTC,CASSEAGRANYGYTF
TRBD2,TRBJ2-3,TRBV7-6,17,.,TGTGCCGGCAGCTTAGTATCGGGCGGGGGGAGCACAGATACGCAGTATTTT,CAGSLVSGGGSTDTQYF
.,TRBJ1-1,TRBV7-3,13,once,TGTGCCAGCAGCGAGAGAATGAACACTGAAGCTTTCTTT,CASSERMNTEAFF
.,TRBJ2-4,TRBV2,14,.,TGTGCCAGCAGTGAAAATCCAGGGTTGGGCATTCAGTACTTC,CASSENPGLGIQYF
.,TRBJ2-2,TRBV27,13,few,TGTGCCAGCAGTTTATGGAGCACCGGGGAGCTGTTTTTT,CASSLWSTGELFF
.,TRBJ1-6,TRBV2,15,.,TGTGCCAGCAGTGAAGAGAGCTCCTATAATTCACCCCTCCACTTT,CASSEESSYNSPLHF
TRBD1,TRBJ1-2,TRBV10-3,15,.,TGTGCCATCAGTGGATACAGGGGCGACGGCTATGGCTACACCTTC,CAISGYRGDGYGYTF
.,TRBJ2-7,TRBV11-1,14,.,TGTGCCAGCAGCTCCTCTAGGAGCTCCTACGAGCAGTACTTC,CASSSSRSSYEQYF
.,TRBJ2-1,TRBV7-2,12,.,TGTGCCAGCAGTTCAAGCGGCAAGGAGCAGTTCTTC,CASSSSGKEQFF
.,TRBJ1-1,TRBV6-4,15,.,TGTGCCAGCAGTGACTCCCCAGACAGGAGGACTGAAGCTTTCTTT,CASSDSPDRRTEAFF
TRBD2,TRBJ2-7,TRBV30,15,.,TGTGCCTGGAGCGACGGAGCGGGAGGCTCCTACGAGCAGTACTTC,CAWSDGAGGSYEQYF
.,TRBJ2-1,TRBV27,12,once,TGTGCCAGCAGTCGAGTGGAGAGTGAGCAGTTCTTC,CASSRVESEQFF
.,TRBJ2-7,TRBV19,12,few,TGTGCCAGTGCCGGGTCATCCTACGAGCAGTACTTC,CASAGSSYEQYF
TRBD1,TRBJ2-2,TRBV5-1,15,once,TGCGCCAGCACCGGCAGGGGGCCGGACACCGGGGAGCTGTTTTTT,CASTGRGPDTGELFF
.,TRBJ2-7,TRBV27,14,.,TGTGCCAGCAGTTTCAGGCAGTCCAGCGGCGAGCAGTACTTC,CASSFRQSSGEQYF
.,TRBJ1-3,TRBV28,14,once,TGTGCCAGCAGTTTCGGGGGGGCTGGAAACACCATATATTTT,CASSFGGAGNTIYF
TRBD2,TRBJ2-5,TRBV5-1,15,.,TGCGCCAGCAGCTTGAGCGGGAGGGCCGGTGAGACCCAGTACTTC,CASSLSGRAGETQYF
.,TRBJ1-3,TRBV5-1,14,.,TGCGCCAGCAGCTTTGGCGGAATTGGAAACACCATATATTTT,CASSFGGIGNTIYF
.,TRBJ1-1,TRBV11-2,14,.,TGTGCCAGCAACCCCGGGAGGGCGAACACTGAAGCTTTCTTT,CASNPGRANTEAFF
.,TRBJ1-1,TRBV5-1,13,.,TGCGCCAGCAGAACACAGGGGAACACTGAAGCTTTCTTT,CASRTQGNTEAFF
.,TRBJ1-3,TRBV7-8,16,.,TGTGCCAGCAGCTCCCCTCCCACGGAGGTTGGAAACACCATATATTTT,CASSSPPTEVGNTIYF
TRBD1,TRBJ2-7,TRBV5-1,14,.,TGCGCCAGCAGCTTGGAAGACAGGGCTCGGGAGCAGTACTTC,CASSLEDRAREQYF
TRBD1,TRBJ2-5,TRBV7-7,15,.,TGTGCTAGCAGCCGATCGGACAGGGGGCGGGAGACCCAGTACTTC,CASSRSDRGRETQYF
TRBD1,TRBJ1-2,TRBV27,15,.,TGTGCCAGCAGTCCCCCAGGACAGGGCTACTATGGCTACACCTTC,CASSPPGQGYYGYTF
.,TRBJ2-3,TRBV11-3,12,.,TGTGCCAGCAGCTTAAGGGCGGGTACGCAGTATTTT,CASSLRAGTQYF